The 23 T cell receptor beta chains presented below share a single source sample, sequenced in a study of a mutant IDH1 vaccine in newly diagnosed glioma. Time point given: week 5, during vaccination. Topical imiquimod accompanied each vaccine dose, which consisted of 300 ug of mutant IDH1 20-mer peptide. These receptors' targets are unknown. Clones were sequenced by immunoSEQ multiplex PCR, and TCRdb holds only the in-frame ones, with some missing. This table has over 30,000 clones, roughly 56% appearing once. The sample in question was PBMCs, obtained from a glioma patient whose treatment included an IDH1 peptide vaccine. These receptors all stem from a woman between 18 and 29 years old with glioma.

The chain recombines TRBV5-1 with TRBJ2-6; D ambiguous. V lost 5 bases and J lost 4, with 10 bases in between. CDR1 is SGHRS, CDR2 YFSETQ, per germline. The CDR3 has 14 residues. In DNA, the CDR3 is TGCGCCAGCAGAATAGGGATCGGGGCCAACGTCCTGACTTTC. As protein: CASRIGIGANVLTF.

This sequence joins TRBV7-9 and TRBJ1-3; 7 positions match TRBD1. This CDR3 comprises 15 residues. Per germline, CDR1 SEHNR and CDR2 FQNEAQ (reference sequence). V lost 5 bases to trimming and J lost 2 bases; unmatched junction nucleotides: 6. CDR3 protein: CASSTQGGPGNTIYF. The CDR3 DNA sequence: TGTGCCAGCAGCACTCAGGGGGGTCCTGGAAACACCATATATTTT.

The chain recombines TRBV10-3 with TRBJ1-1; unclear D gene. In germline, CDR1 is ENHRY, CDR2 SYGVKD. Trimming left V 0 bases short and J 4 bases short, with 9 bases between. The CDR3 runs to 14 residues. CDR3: CAISESLGVTEAFF. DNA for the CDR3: TGTGCCATCAGTGAGTCTCTCGGGGTCACTGAAGCTTTCTTT.

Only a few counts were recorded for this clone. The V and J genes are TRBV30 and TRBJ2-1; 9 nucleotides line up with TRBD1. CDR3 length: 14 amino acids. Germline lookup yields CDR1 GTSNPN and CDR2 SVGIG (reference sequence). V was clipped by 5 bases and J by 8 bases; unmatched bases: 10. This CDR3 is CAWQWTGAIHEQFF. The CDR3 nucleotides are TGTGCCTGGCAGTGGACAGGGGCGATCCATGAGCAGTTCTTC.

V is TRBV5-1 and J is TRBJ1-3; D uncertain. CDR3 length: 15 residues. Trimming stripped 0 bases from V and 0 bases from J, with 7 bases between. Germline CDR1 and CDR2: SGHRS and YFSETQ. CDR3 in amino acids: CASSLDLISGNTIYF. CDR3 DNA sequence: TGCGCCAGCAGCTTGGATCTTATCTCTGGAAACACCATATATTTT.

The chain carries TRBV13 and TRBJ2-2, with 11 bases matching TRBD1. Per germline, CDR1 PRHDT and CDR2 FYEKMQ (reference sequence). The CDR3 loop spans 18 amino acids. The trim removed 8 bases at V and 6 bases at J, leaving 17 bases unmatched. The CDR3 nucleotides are TGTGCCAGCTCGACCTGGACAGGGGGCACGCGGTGGGCCGGGGAGCTGTTTTTT. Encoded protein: CASSTWTGGTRWAGELFF.

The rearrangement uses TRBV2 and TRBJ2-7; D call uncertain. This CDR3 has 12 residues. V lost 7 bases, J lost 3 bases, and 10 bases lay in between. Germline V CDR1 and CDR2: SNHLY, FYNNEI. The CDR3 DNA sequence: TGTGCCAGCAAGTTTAGCAGCTACGAGCAGTACTTC. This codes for CASKFSSYEQYF.

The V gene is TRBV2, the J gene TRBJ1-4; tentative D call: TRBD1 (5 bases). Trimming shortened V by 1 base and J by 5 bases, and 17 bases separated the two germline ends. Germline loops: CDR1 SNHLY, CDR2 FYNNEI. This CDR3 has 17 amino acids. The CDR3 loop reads CASSEGSWDGANEKLFF. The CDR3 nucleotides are TGTGCCAGCAGTGAAGGATCGTGGGACGGGGCGAATGAAAAACTGTTTTTT.

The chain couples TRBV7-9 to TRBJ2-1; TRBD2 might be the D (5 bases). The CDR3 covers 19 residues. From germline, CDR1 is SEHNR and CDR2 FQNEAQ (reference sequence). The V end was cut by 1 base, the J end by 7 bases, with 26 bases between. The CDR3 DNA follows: TGTGCCAGCAGCTTAGGTGGCCCAGCGGCCCGTAACCCGCTAAATGAGCAGTTCTTC. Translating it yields CASSLGGPAARNPLNEQFF.

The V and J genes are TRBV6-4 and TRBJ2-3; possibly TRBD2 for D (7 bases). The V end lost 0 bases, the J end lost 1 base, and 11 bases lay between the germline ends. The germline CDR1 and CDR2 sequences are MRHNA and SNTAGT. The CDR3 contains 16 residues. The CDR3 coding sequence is TGTGCCAGCAGTGACTCGGGGGGGCTGGGCACAGATACGCAGTATTTT. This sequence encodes CASSDSGGLGTDTQYF.

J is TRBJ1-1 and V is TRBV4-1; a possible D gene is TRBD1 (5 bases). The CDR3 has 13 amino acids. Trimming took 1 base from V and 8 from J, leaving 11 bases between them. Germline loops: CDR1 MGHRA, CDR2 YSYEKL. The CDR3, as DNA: TGCGCCAGCAGCCAAGCCCTGAACAGGGAAGCTTTCTTT. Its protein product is CASSQALNREAFF.

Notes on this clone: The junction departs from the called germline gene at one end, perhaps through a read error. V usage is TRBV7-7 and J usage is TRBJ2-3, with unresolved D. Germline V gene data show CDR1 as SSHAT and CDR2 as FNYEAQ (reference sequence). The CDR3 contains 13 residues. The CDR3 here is CASSLYGPDTQYF. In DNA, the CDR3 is TGTGCTAGCAGCTTATATGGCCCAGATACGCAGTATTTT.

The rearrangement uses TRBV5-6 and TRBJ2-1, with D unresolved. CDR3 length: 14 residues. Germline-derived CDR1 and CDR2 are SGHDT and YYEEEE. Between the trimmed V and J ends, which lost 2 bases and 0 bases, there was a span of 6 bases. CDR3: CASSFRSSYNEQFF. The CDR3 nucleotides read TGTGCCAGCAGCTTCAGGAGCTCCTACAATGAGCAGTTCTTC.

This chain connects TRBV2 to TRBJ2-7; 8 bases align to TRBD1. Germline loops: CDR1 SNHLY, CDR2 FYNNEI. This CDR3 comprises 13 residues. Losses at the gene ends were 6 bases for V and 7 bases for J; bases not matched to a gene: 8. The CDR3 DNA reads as TGTGCCAGCAGAGGGGGACAGGTGGAGGAGCAGTACTTC. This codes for CASRGGQVEEQYF. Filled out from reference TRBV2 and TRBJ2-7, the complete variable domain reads EPEVTQTPSHQVTQMGQEVILRCVPISNHLYFYWYRQILGQKVEFLVSFYNNEISEKSEIFDDQFSVERPDGSNFTLKIRSTKLEDSAMYFCASRGGQVEEQYFGPGTRLTVT.

CDR3 bases: TGTGCCAGTAGTTCCGACGGGGGCTCTGGGGCCAACGTCCTGACTTTC. Residues: CASSSDGGSGANVLTF. V gene TRBV19 combines with J gene TRBJ2-6; weak D call: TRBD2 (6 bases). The CDR3 sequence is 16 residues long. The V gene lost 5 bases and the J gene lost 0 bases, with 11 bases spanning the gap. From germline, CDR1 is LNHDA and CDR2 SQIVND (reference sequence).

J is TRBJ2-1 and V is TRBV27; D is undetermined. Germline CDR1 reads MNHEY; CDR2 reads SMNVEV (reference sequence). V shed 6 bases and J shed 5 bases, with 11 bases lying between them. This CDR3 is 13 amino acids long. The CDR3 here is CASRRSAHNEQFF. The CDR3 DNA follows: TGTGCCAGCAGACGTTCCGCCCACAATGAGCAGTTCTTC.

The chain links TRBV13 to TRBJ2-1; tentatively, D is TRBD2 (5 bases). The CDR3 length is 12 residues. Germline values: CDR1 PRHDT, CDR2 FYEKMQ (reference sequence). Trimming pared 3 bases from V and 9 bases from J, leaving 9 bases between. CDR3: CASSLEDGEQFF. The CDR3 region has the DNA TGTGCCAGCAGCTTGGAGGACGGTGAGCAGTTCTTC.

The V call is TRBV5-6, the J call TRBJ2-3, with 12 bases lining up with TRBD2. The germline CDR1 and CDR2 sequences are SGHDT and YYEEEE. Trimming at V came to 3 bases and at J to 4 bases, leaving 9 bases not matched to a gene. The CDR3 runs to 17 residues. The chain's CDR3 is CASSSLTSGSTPDTQYF. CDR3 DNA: TGTGCCAGCAGCTCATTGACTAGCGGGAGTACCCCAGATACGCAGTATTTT.

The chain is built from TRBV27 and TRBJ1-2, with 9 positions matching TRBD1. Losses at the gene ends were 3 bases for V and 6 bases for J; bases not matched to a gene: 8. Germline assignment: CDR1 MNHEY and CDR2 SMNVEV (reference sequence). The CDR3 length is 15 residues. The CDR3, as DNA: TGTGCCAGCAGTTTCCTCCCCCACAGGGGGCATGGCTACACCTTC. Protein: CASSFLPHRGHGYTF.

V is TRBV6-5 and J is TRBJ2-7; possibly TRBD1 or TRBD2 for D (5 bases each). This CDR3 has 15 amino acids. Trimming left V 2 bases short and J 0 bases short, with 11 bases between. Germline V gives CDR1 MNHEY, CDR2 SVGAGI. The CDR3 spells CASSYGSGTSYEQYF. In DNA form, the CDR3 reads TGTGCCAGCAGTTACGGGTCGGGGACCTCCTACGAGCAGTACTTC.

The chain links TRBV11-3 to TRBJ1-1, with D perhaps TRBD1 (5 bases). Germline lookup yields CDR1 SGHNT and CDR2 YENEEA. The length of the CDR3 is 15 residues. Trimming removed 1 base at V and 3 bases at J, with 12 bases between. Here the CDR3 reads CASSLGQKTHTEAFF. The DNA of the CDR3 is TGTGCCAGCAGCTTAGGACAGAAAACGCACACTGAAGCTTTCTTT.

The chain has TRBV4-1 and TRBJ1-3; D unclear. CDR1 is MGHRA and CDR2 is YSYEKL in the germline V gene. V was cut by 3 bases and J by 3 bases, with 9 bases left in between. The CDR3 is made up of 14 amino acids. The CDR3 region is CASSHGLGGNTIYF. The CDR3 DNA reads TGCGCCAGCAGCCATGGCCTGGGTGGAAACACCATATATTTT.

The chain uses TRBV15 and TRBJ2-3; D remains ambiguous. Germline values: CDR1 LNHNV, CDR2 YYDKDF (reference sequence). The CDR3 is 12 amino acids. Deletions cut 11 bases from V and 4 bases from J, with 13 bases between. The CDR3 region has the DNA TGTGCCGCCGGGCGTTTCCCAGATACGCAGTATTTT. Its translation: CAAGRFPDTQYF.